This TCR beta chain was found in a study of T cell responses to AZD1222 COVID-19 vaccine. Study conclusions and caveats: The peak T cell response came first, and repertoires were sampled only after it. Donors in the cohort were predominantly white British and more often female, and clonal diversity was possibly underestimated. The study found Spike-specific TCR breadth and depth rose after two AZD1222 doses.

This CDR3 has 18 residues. In germline, CDR1 is SGHAT, CDR2 FQNNGV. The V end was cut by 1 base, the J end by 4 bases, with 22 bases between. Clones were read by immunoSEQ multiplex PCR, and TCRdb kept only the in-frame ones, dropping some. The table includes about 190,000 clones, about 87% detected once. A remark on this clone: As yet, its antigen is unknown.

The material sequenced was peripheral blood, taken on day 0 of MenACWY control vaccination. The chain carries TRBV11-2 and TRBJ1-1; a weak D match, TRBD1 (6 bases). This receptor was identified in an adult in good health. The CDR3 loop reads CASSLGFSPGGRGTEAFF. The CDR3 nucleotides read TGTGCCAGCAGCTTAGGTTTCTCTCCGGGGGGGCGCGGCACTGAAGCTTTCTTT.